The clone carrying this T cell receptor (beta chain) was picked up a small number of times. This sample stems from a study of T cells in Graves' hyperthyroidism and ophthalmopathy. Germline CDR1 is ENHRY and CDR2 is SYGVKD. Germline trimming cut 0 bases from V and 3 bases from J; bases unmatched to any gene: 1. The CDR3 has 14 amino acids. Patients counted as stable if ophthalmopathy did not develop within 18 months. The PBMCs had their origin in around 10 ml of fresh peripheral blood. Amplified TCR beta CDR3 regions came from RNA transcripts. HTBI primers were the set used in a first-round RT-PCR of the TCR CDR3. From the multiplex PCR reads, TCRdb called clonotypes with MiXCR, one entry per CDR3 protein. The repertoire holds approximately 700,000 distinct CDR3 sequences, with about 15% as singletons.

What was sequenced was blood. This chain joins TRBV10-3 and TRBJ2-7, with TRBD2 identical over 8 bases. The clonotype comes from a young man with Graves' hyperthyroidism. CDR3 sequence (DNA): TGTGCCATCAGTGAGTCAGCGGGAGACTACGAGCAGTACTTC. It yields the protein CAISESAGDYEQYF.